The 15 T cell receptor beta chains in this list originate from one sample, sequenced in a study of T cell responses to AZD1222 COVID-19 vaccine. Data came from immunoSEQ multiplex PCR; TCRdb stores just in-frame clones and leaves some out. The sample consists of 120,000 to 150,000 clones, 89% of them appearing once. The sample in question was peripheral blood, obtained on day 0 of AZD1222 vaccination. Receptors were obtained from an adult in good health.

This chain uses TRBV30 with TRBJ1-2; tentative D call: TRBD1 (5 bases). Germline V gives CDR1 GTSNPN, CDR2 SVGIG (reference sequence). The V end lost 2 bases, the J end lost 0 bases, and 7 bases lay between the germline ends. The CDR3 runs 13 residues. The DNA for the CDR3 is TGTGCCTGGAGTACGACAGCTAACTATGGCTACACCTTC. This translates into CAWSTTANYGYTF.

The rearrangement uses TRBV28 and TRBJ2-3; 7 positions match TRBD2. In germline, CDR1 is MDHEN, CDR2 SYDVKM. The J segment lost 5 bases and the V segment lost 7 bases, leaving 9 bases of the junction unmatched. The CDR3 consists of 14 residues. The CDR3 region is CASTHPSGQDTQYF. Written as DNA, the CDR3 is TGTGCCAGCACCCACCCTAGCGGTCAAGATACGCAGTATTTT.

V and J are TRBV6-2 or TRBV6-3 and TRBJ1-5, with 7 bases lining up with TRBD1. V shed 6 bases, J shed 6 bases, and the junction held 8 bases outside the gene matches. The CDR3 loop spans 14 amino acids. Looked up from germline, CDR1 is MNHEY and CDR2 is SVGEGT. CDR3 nucleotide sequence: TGTGCCAGCAGCCCCGGGACAGAGGGTCAGCCCCAGCATTTT. Translated, it gives CASSPGTEGQPQHF.

This chain uses TRBV5-6 with TRBJ1-5; 7 bases map to TRBD1. This CDR3 comprises 15 residues. V shed 2 bases and J 3 bases; nucleotides not matched to a gene: 5. Per germline, CDR1 SGHDT and CDR2 YYEEEE. Here the CDR3 reads CASSLTGAHNQPQHF. The CDR3 DNA reads TGTGCCAGCAGCTTAACAGGGGCTCACAATCAGCCCCAGCATTTT.

CDR3 protein: CASATVLRGYEQYF. CDR3 coding DNA: TGTGCCTCCGCTACCGTTTTACGGGGTTACGAGCAGTACTTC. The gene calls are TRBV24-1 and TRBJ2-7; D may be TRBD2 (5 bases). From germline, CDR1 is KGHDR and CDR2 SFDVKD. The CDR3 is 14 amino acids. Trimming took 12 bases from V and 4 from J, leaving 21 bases between them.

This sequence joins TRBV5-6 and TRBJ1-5; D is unclear. Germline V CDR1 and CDR2: SGHDT, YYEEEE. CDR3 length: 13 amino acids. Trimming removed 2 bases from V and 4 bases from J, with 7 bases in between. In DNA, the CDR3 is TGTGCCAGCAGCTTTAGGCGAAATCAGCCCCAGCATTTT. This encodes CASSFRRNQPQHF.

The V and J genes are TRBV5-8 and TRBJ2-5; 9 nucleotides align to TRBD2. Per the germline V gene, CDR1 is SGHTS and CDR2 is YDEGEE. Trimming took 0 bases from V and 0 from J; bases not matched to a gene: 0. The CDR3 has 15 residues. For the CDR3, the DNA is TGTGCCAGCAGCTTGGGGACTAGCGACCAAGAGACCCAGTACTTC. This gives the protein CASSLGTSDQETQYF.

The chain has TRBV5-1 and TRBJ2-7; D perhaps matches TRBD2 (5 bases). The CDR3 has 14 residues. Looked up from germline, CDR1 is SGHRS and CDR2 is YFSETQ. V gave up 2 bases and J gave up 2 bases, with 11 bases separating them. Written as DNA, the CDR3 is TGCGCCAGCAGCTTAGTCGGGGAGCCCTACGAGCAGTACTTC. Encoded protein: CASSLVGEPYEQYF.

The V call is TRBV5-5, the J call TRBJ1-4, with D perhaps TRBD1 (6 bases). The CDR3 spans 15 residues. Trimming pared 6 bases from V and 5 bases from J, leaving 17 bases between. Germline-derived CDR1 and CDR2 are SGHKS and YYEKEE (reference sequence). The CDR3, as DNA: TGTGCCAGCACTTACGGGGGCAGCTTGAATGAAAAACTGTTTTTT. Translating it yields CASTYGGSLNEKLFF.

The chain links TRBV2 to TRBJ2-1; the match to TRBD2 covers 8 bases. J gave up 9 bases and V 4 bases, and 8 bases lay outside the gene matches. Germline CDR1 is SNHLY and CDR2 is FYNNEI. The CDR3 runs to 14 residues. In nucleotides, the CDR3 is TGTGCCAGCAGTGTTAGCGGGACTTTAGGTGAGCAGTTCTTC. Its protein product is CASSVSGTLGEQFF.

V gene TRBV19 combines with J gene TRBJ2-1; the D is unclear. Germline V gene lookup returns CDR1 LNHDA and CDR2 SQIVND (reference sequence). This CDR3 contains 13 residues. Trimming took 3 bases from V and 6 from J, leaving 9 bases between them. CDR3 bases: TGTGCCAGTAGTATCGGCCGAGTCAATGAGCAGTTCTTC. Translation gives CASSIGRVNEQFF.

The chain couples TRBV4-1 to TRBJ2-7; D gene unclear. The CDR3 is 14 residues long. The germline V gene has CDR1 MGHRA and CDR2 YSYEKL. The V gene lost 1 base and the J gene lost 4 bases, with 11 bases spanning the gap. CDR3 in amino acids: CASSQGSTGYEQYF. In DNA, the CDR3 is TGCGCCAGCAGCCAAGGAAGTACTGGGTACGAGCAGTACTTC.

The chain has TRBV19 and TRBJ1-4; 7 nucleotides line up with TRBD1. Germline loops: CDR1 LNHDA, CDR2 SQIVND (reference sequence). This CDR3 contains 13 residues. Trimming took 5 bases from V and 8 from J; bases not matched to a gene: 5. The CDR3 is CASSRQGGEKLFF. CDR3 DNA: TGTGCCAGTAGTCGGCAGGGGGGAGAAAAACTGTTTTTT.

The chain is built from TRBV12-3 or TRBV12-4 and TRBJ1-1; D remains unclear. Trimming removed 6 bases at V and 0 bases at J, with 8 bases between. CDR3 length: 13 amino acids. CDR3 DNA: TGTGCCAGCAGGCCATATATGAACACTGAAGCTTTCTTT. Its translation is CASRPYMNTEAFF.

The gene calls are TRBV7-9 and TRBJ1-1; D unresolved. This CDR3 is 11 amino acids long. Germline CDR1 and CDR2: SEHNR and FQNEAQ (reference sequence). V dropped 3 bases and J dropped 8 bases, with 7 bases sitting between them. The CDR3 reads CASSFVGEAFF. The CDR3 bases are TGTGCCAGCAGCTTTGTGGGAGAAGCTTTCTTT.